A selection of T cell receptor beta chains follows, all from one sample in a study of beta chain features in type 1 diabetes. Clones were read by immunoSEQ multiplex PCR, and TCRdb kept only the in-frame ones, dropping some. The data show some 160,000 clones, approximately 9% seen once. Input material: central memory CD4+ T cells from blood. Source of these receptors: a woman younger than 30 in good health. Both conserved end residues are part of each CDR3. Fields, in order: D gene, V gene, clone size, J gene, CDR3 DNA, CDR3 protein. The D gene is left open where the match is weak. Part of the rows lack a size; the others show once, few, many or a class for expanded clones.

NA,TRBV6-5,NA,TRBJ2-3,TGTGCCAGCAGTCGACTAGTAGAGGGAGATACGCAGTATTTT,CASSRLVEGDTQYF
TRBD2,TRBV30,few,TRBJ2-3,TGTGCCTGGAGTATAAAGACTAGCGGGAGCACAGATACGCAGTATTTT,CAWSIKTSGSTDTQYF
TRBD1,TRBV7-8,NA,TRBJ2-1,TGTGCCAGCAGCTTAGGACAGGGGCTCTCCTACAATGAGCAGTTCTTC,CASSLGQGLSYNEQFF
NA,TRBV6-5,few,TRBJ2-2,TGTGCCAGCAGCCCTACGACCGGGGAGCTGTTTTTT,CASSPTTGELFF
TRBD1,TRBV2,NA,TRBJ2-2,TGTGCCAGCAGGGTAGGACAGGGTCTAAACTCCGGGGAGCTGTTTTTT,CASRVGQGLNSGELFF
TRBD1,TRBV30,NA,TRBJ2-3,TGTGCCTCTGATCCACCGGGACAGGGCACAGATACGCAGTATTTT,CASDPPGQGTDTQYF
TRBD2,TRBV9,NA,TRBJ2-5,TGTGCCAGCAGCCCCGGGACTAGCGGGAGTCTTGGGGAGACCCAGTACTTC,CASSPGTSGSLGETQYF
NA,TRBV11-3,NA,TRBJ2-1,TGTGCCAGCAGCTCACGACTGCAGAATGAGCAGTTCTTC,CASSSRLQNEQFF
NA,TRBV5-1,NA,TRBJ1-1,TGCGCCAGCAGCTTTACAGGTGTGGGGAACACTGAAGCTTTCTTT,CASSFTGVGNTEAFF
NA,TRBV7-2,few,TRBJ2-1,TGTGCCAGCAGCTTATTAGCGACGTACAATGAGCAGTTCTTC,CASSLLATYNEQFF
TRBD2,TRBV27,NA,TRBJ2-2,TGTGCCAGCAGTTTAGTAGCGGGAGCCGGGGAGCTGTTTTTT,CASSLVAGAGELFF
TRBD2,TRBV9,NA,TRBJ2-5,TGTGCCAGCAGCGGTACTAGCGGGGGGGCCGGAGAGACCCAGTACTTC,CASSGTSGGAGETQYF
NA,TRBV18,NA,TRBJ1-2,TGTGCCAGCTCACAAGAACGGGGCTATGGCTACACCTTC,CASSQERGYGYTF
NA,TRBV2,NA,TRBJ1-2,TGTGCCAGCAGTGCGAGGGAAACTGGCTACACCTTC,CASSARETGYTF
TRBD1,TRBV14,NA,TRBJ2-2,TGTGCCAGCAGTCGACAGGGAAGGGAGCTGTTTTTT,CASSRQGRELFF
NA,TRBV2,few,TRBJ2-3,TGTGCCAGCAGGGAGGAGGGAGAGACGCAGTATTTT,CASREEGETQYF
NA,TRBV30,NA,TRBJ2-2,TGTGCCTGGAGTGTGATCAGGGCCACCGGGGAGCTGTTTTTT,CAWSVIRATGELFF
TRBD1,TRBV18,few,TRBJ2-7,TGTGCCAGCTCACCAAATTCTGGGACAGGGAGGTACGAGCAGTACTTC,CASSPNSGTGRYEQYF
TRBD2,TRBV30,few,TRBJ2-5,TGTGCCTATCTAGCGGGTGCGGAGACCCAGTACTTC,CAYLAGAETQYF